This T cell receptor beta chain was obtained from a study of identical twins (dated by TCRdb to the mid-2010s). About the study as a whole: TCR alpha and beta repertoires from monozygotic twins, unrelated adults of various ages and cord blood were deep-sequenced to test whether fetal clonotypes persist. To rule out contamination, replicate twin experiments were performed at different times with different library preparation protocols.

Library construction relied on 5' RACE. Instrument on record: Illumina HiSeq 2000. Template switching introduced a universal primer binding site; the final cDNA contained a unique molecular identifier, enabling accurate counting of TCR cDNA molecules. Specific primers in the conserved constant-segment region were used to synthesize first-strand cDNA for TCR alpha and beta chains. To control for contamination, each cDNA library was double barcoded with a SMART-Mk sample barcode plus Illumina barcodes. TruSeq adapter sequences, together with Illumina sample barcodes, were added in two successive PCR steps. The TCR alpha and beta cDNA libraries were sequenced on the Illumina HiSeq platform using custom primers. In the original analysis: Raw reads were processed with MiGEC to extract unique molecular identifiers, and MiXCR was used to determine CDR3 positions. Recombination models were inferred per individual with the repgenHMM and IGoR tools using an EM algorithm. Shared clonotype analysis was performed with the tcR package in R, normalizing sharing by the product of cloneset sizes. To study raw recombination without the effects of thymic and clonal selection, out-of-frame nonproductive sequences were analyzed. TCRdb reworked the public reads: Q25 trimming with fastp, MiXCR clone assembly, productive beta chains retained. Each CDR3 protein gets just one entry, which takes the most common genes and DNA from the rows behind it. Here the V and J calls rest on TCRdb's processing, not on the authors' analysis. This sample holds roughly 750,000 distinct CDR3 sequences; 20% to 25% were observed only once. Of the sample, 4% to 4.5% falls within the top ten clones.

Only healthy Caucasian donors were included. The twin cohort consisted of three pairs of female monozygotic twins, all aged roughly 18 to 30 years. Peripheral blood mononuclear cells were used as the source from which RNA for TCR libraries was isolated. Only a few counts were recorded for this clonotype. Its antigen is still unknown. Nothing much larger sits one base from this clone, and base qualities are not available. General conclusions and limits of the study: A weaker excess of twin sharing was found in beta out-of-frame sequences because the signal-to-noise ratio was lowered by fewer shared sequences. Compared with coincidental sharing between unrelated individuals, out-of-frame TCR alpha sequences shared between twins showed an excess of sequences with low generation probability. Zero-insertion analyses could be partly confounded by invariant T cells such as MAIT and iNKT, though diverse VJ usage argued against such confounding for most clonotypes. Because the same donors could not be followed over many years, conclusions were based on cross-sectional statistical analysis. Abundant cord blood beta clonotypes had fewer insertions, young adult naive repertoires showed a similar but weaker trend, and memory repertoires showed no such trend. Recombination models systematically underestimated out-of-frame TCR alpha sharing in monozygotic twins but agreed with sharing between unrelated individuals.

V and J are truncated by 1 base and 7 bases respectively, leaving an intervening sequence of 17 bases. Including cysteine and phenylalanine, the CDR3 has 15 amino acids. Only CDR3 DNA remains: 45 bases, in frame from the first base. CDR1 and CDR2 are read off the germline V gene (reference sequence) as LGHDT and YNNKEL. The data were also submitted as part of a second study, on T cells expressing NK-cell markers. That second publication adds: Eight or nine donors provided sorted CD3+CD56+NKG2C+, CD3+CD56+NKG2C- and CD3+CD56-NKG2C+ T-cell subsets, whose TCR beta-chain repertoires were profiled. Seven of the eight sequenced donors were HCMV-seropositive and one was HCMV-seronegative. To restrict sorting to alphabetaTCR-expressing T cells, an anti-gammadeltaTCR antibody was added in several experiments. For six donors, the dominant CD3+CD56+NKG2C+ clonotypes were among the top 10 CD8+ clonotypes and accounted for roughly 1.0-7.5% of CD8+ T cells. Those dominant clonotypes were again the most abundant among CD3+CD56-NKG2C+ cells in a handful of donors, at about 28.3-65%. Whether the expanded NKG2C-expressing T cell clones were specific for HCMV antigens was left unclear. The study sequenced eight donors, all healthy volunteers chosen at random: three men and five women. A commercial ELISA kit detecting HCMV-specific IgG in serum was used to determine HCMV serostatus. For a handful of donors, bulk peripheral blood T-cell repertoires were also sequenced from unsorted PBMC. MIGEC was used to demultiplex reads and group reads by UMI, and MiTCR was used to assemble and quantify clonotypes. To exclude erroneous sequences, only TCR cDNA sequences supported by at least two reads were retained. The tcR package was used for downstream repertoire analysis, and clonotypes were matched between fractions using CDR3 nucleotide sequence together with V segment. VDJmatch was used to annotate antigen specificity against VDJdb, with one amino acid substitution in CDR3 permitted.

The sample consisted of PBMCs. Here the chain combines TRBV3-1 and TRBJ2-7; confidence is insufficient to name the D gene. The receptor comes from a woman between 18 and 30 years old in good health. The CDR3 here reads CASSQGGRPPLEQYF. Read as DNA, the sequence is TGTGCCAGCAGCCAAGGCGGACGACCGCCGTTGGAGCAGTACTTC.